These 19 T cell receptor beta chains came from one sample sequenced in a study of CXCR3-negative and CXCR3-positive naive CD8 T cells. These receptors have no known antigen. General observations from the study: Naive CXCR3-positive cells had TRB CDR3s more hydrophobic than those of CXCR3-negative naive cells.

All TRB cDNA libraries came from 5' RACE performed with UMI labels. For each CDR3 protein, TCRdb gives one entry from its re-call of the 5' RACE reads, without DNA. In all, the sample yields over 150,000 distinct CDR3 sequences. Input material: naive CXCR3+ CD8+ T cells from blood. Noted subset: CD45RO-CCR7+CD27+CD95- naive CD8+ T cells expressing CXCR3 (TNR3+). These TCRs come from a human donor in good health. Some clones in this sample may be carry-over from other donors' samples.

V usage is TRBV9 and J usage is TRBJ2-1; TCRdb proposes TRBD1, but this gene call is untestable without DNA. The germline gives CDR1 SGDLS, CDR2 YYNGEE. This CDR3 is 13 amino acids long. The CDR3 reads CASSYRTGNEQFF.

The rearrangement uses TRBV5-1 and TRBJ2-1; the D call of TRBD2 rests on TCRdb alone, since no DNA is present to check it. The CDR3 length is 15 residues. Per germline, CDR1 SGHRS and CDR2 YFSETQ. The CDR3 protein is CASSRGLAGDVEQFF.

The chain employs TRBV5-1 and TRBJ2-3; the D call of TRBD2 rests on TCRdb alone, since no DNA is present to check it. This CDR3 comprises 19 residues. Germline lookup yields CDR1 SGHRS and CDR2 YFSETQ. Here the CDR3 reads CASSLFLAGDRTSTDTQYF.

J is TRBJ2-1 and V is TRBV28; TCRdb gives TRBD2 as the D gene, but with no DNA this cannot be confirmed. The CDR3 is made up of 16 amino acids. Germline V lookup: CDR1 MDHEN, CDR2 SYDVKM. CDR3 region: CASSPGITDWIDEQFF.

The chain combines TRBV15 with TRBJ2-3; the D gene TCRdb calls, TRBD2, cannot be checked with no DNA. This CDR3 contains 14 residues. In germline, CDR1 is LNHNV, CDR2 YYDKDF (reference sequence). This CDR3 is CATSPHSGGDTQYF.

The rearrangement links TRBV12-3 or TRBV12-4 to TRBJ2-1; the D call from TCRdb, TRBD1, cannot be confirmed without DNA. This CDR3 region has 15 residues. The chain's CDR3 is CASRTGTGYYNEQFF.

V is TRBV10-3 and J is TRBJ2-3; TCRdb reports TRBD2, a call that lacks DNA to check it against. The CDR3 runs 17 residues. Germline V lookup: CDR1 ENHRY, CDR2 SYGVKD. The CDR3 reads CAISESQLAGSTDTQYF.

The gene calls are TRBV20-1 and TRBJ1-1. Germline lookup yields CDR1 DFQATT and CDR2 SNEGSKA (reference sequence). This CDR3 comprises 14 residues. CDR3 residues: CSASRGLPNTEAFF.

The CDR3 spells CASSPGGGGEQYF. This chain links TRBV5-1 with TRBJ2-7; checking the TCRdb D call of TRBD1 is not possible without DNA. CDR1 and CDR2 (germline): SGHRS, YFSETQ. The CDR3 loop spans 13 amino acids. The full variable domain, with the rest looked up from reference TRBV5-1 and TRBJ2-7, is KAGVTQTPRYLIKTRGQQVTLSCSPISGHRSVSWYQQTPGQGLQFLFEYFSETQRNKGNFPGRFSGRQFSNSRSEMNVSTLELGDSALYLCASSPGGGGEQYFGPGTRLTVT.

This chain joins TRBV6-9 and TRBJ2-1; TCRdb reports TRBD1, a call that lacks DNA to check it against. CDR1 MNHGY and CDR2 SVAAGI come from the germline V gene. This CDR3 is 15 amino acids long. Here the CDR3 reads CASSYGASSYNEQFF.

The rearrangement uses TRBV27 and TRBJ2-7. Germline V gives CDR1 MNHEY, CDR2 SMNVEV (reference sequence). The CDR3 totals 13 residues. This chain's CDR3 is CASSFSSLYEQYF.

The genes are TRBV29-1 and TRBJ2-5; TCRdb picks TRBD2, but there is no DNA to check that call. There are 14 residues in the CDR3. Germline CDR1 reads SQVTM; CDR2 reads ANQGSEA. CDR3 sequence: CSGWTSGYQETQYF.

J is TRBJ2-1 and V is TRBV5-1. Per germline, CDR1 SGHRS and CDR2 YFSETQ. This CDR3 spans 16 amino acids. CDR3 residues: CASSLYSRDLSNEQFF. Using reference TRBV5-1 and TRBJ2-1 for the parts outside the CDR3, the full variable domain is KAGVTQTPRYLIKTRGQQVTLSCSPISGHRSVSWYQQTPGQGLQFLFEYFSETQRNKGNFPGRFSGRQFSNSRSEMNVSTLELGDSALYLCASSLYSRDLSNEQFFGPGTRLTVL.

This chain links TRBV20-1 with TRBJ2-7; the D call of TRBD1 rests on TCRdb alone, since no DNA is present to check it. The CDR3 covers 15 residues. Germline CDR1 reads DFQATT; CDR2 reads SNEGSKA (reference sequence). The CDR3: CSADRKDRETYEQYF.

V is TRBV7-9 and J is TRBJ2-1. The length of the CDR3 is 12 residues. In germline, CDR1 is SEHNR, CDR2 FQNEAQ (reference sequence). CDR3: CASSSTVNEQFF.

The chain is built from TRBV5-6 and TRBJ2-4; TCRdb's D gene call, TRBD2, goes unchecked for lack of DNA. The germline CDR1 and CDR2 sequences are SGHDT and YYEEEE. This CDR3 is 17 amino acids long. The CDR3 region is CASSLASGRMAENIQYF.

V gene TRBV5-6 combines with J gene TRBJ2-1. This CDR3 spans 14 amino acids. Germline V CDR1 and CDR2: SGHDT, YYEEEE. The CDR3 sequence: CASSLDGFSTMEFF.

This chain joins TRBV12-3 or TRBV12-4 and TRBJ2-5; TCRdb indicates TRBD1, and absent DNA this call remains unverified. The CDR3 covers 16 residues. The CDR3 loop reads CASSLRTGTGEETQYF.

The chain recombines TRBV4-1 with TRBJ2-1; TCRdb gives TRBD1 as the D gene, but with no DNA this cannot be confirmed. Germline values: CDR1 MGHRA, CDR2 YSYEKL. The CDR3 is made up of 17 amino acids. CDR3 region: CASSQVRATSSYNEQFF.